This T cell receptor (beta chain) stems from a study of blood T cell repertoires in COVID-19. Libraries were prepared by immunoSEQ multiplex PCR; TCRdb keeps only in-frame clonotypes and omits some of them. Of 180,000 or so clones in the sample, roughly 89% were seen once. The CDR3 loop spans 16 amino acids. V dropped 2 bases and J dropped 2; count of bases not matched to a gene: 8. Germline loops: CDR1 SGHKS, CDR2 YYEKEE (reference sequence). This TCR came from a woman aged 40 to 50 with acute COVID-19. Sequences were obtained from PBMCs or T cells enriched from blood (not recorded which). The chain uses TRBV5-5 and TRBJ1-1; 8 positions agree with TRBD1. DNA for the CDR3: TGTGCCAGCAGCTTCGAATGGACAGGGCCTAACACTGAAGCTTTCTTT. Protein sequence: CASSFEWTGPNTEAFF.